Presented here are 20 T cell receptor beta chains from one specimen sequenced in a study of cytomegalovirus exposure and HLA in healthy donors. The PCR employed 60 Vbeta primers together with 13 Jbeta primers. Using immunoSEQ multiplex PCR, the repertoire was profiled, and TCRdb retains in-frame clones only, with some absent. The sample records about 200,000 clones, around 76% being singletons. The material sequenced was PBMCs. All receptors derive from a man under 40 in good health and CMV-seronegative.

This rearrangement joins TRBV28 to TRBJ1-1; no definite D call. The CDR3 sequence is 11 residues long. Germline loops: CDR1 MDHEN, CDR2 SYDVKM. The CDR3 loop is CGTKPNTEAFF. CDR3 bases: TGTGGGACTAAACCGAACACTGAAGCTTTCTTT.

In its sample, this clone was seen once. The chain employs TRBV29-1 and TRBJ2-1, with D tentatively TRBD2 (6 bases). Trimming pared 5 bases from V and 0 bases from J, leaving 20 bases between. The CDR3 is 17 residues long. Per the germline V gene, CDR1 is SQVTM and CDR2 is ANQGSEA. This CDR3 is CSVPPLERASSYNEQFF. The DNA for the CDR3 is TGCAGCGTTCCCCCCCTGGAGCGGGCTAGCTCCTACAATGAGCAGTTCTTC.

This chain's CDR3 is CASSFAGAPYEQYF. The CDR3 nucleotides are TGTGCCAGCAGCTTTGCAGGGGCCCCCTACGAGCAGTACTTC. The gene calls are TRBV7-8 and TRBJ2-7; tentative D call: TRBD1 (6 bases). The CDR3 sequence is 14 residues long. Trimming took off 3 bases at V and 2 bases at J, with 11 bases between the two ends. CDR1 and CDR2 from the germline V gene are SGHVS and FQNEAQ.

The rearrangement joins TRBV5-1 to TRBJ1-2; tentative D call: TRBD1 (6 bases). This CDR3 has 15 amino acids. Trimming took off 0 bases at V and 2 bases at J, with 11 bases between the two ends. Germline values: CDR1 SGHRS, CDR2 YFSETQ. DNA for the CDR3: TGCGCCAGCAGCTTGGCTTCAGGGGCGAACTATGGCTACACCTTC. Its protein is CASSLASGANYGYTF. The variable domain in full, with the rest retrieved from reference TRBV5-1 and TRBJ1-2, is KAGVTQTPRYLIKTRGQQVTLSCSPISGHRSVSWYQQTPGQGLQFLFEYFSETQRNKGNFPGRFSGRQFSNSRSEMNVSTLELGDSALYLCASSLASGANYGYTFGSGTRLTVV.

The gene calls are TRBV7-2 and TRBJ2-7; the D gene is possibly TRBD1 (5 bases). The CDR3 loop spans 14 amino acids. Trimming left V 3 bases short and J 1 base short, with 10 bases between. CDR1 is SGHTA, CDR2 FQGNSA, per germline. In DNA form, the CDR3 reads TGTGCCAGCAGCTTCACCTCAGGGTCCTACGAGCAGTACTTC. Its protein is CASSFTSGSYEQYF.

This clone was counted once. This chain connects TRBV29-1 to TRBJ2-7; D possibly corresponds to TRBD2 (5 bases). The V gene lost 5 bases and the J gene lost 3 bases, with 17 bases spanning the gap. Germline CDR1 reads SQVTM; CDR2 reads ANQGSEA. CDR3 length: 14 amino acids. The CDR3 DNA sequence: TGCAGCGTTTTGCCGACCGGACGGGACTACGAGCAGTACTTC. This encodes CSVLPTGRDYEQYF.

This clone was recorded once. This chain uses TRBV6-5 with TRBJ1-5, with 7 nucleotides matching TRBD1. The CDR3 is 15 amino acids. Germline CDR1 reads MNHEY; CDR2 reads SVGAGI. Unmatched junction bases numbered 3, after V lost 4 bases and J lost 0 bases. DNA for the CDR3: TGTGCCAGCAGTTCGACAGGGCATAGCAATCAGCCCCAGCATTTT. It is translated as CASSSTGHSNQPQHF.

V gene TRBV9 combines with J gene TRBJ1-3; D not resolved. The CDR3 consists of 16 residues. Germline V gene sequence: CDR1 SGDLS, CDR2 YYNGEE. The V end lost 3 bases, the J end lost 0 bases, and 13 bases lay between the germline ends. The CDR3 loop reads CASSEHDSSSGNTIYF. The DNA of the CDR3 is TGTGCCAGCAGCGAACACGACTCGAGCTCTGGAAACACCATATATTTT. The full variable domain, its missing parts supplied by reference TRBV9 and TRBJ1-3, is DSGVTQTPKHLITATGQRVTLRCSPRSGDLSVYWYQQSLDQGLQFLIQYYNGEERAKGNILERFSAQQFPDLHSELNLSSLELGDSALYFCASSEHDSSSGNTIYFGEGSWLTVV.

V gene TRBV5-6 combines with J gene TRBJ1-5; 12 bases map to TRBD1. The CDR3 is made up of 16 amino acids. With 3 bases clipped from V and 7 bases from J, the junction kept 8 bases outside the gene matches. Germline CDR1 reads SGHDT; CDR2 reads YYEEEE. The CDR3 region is CASSWGGQGARQPQHF. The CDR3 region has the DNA TGTGCCAGCAGCTGGGGGGGACAGGGGGCTCGGCAGCCCCAGCATTTT.

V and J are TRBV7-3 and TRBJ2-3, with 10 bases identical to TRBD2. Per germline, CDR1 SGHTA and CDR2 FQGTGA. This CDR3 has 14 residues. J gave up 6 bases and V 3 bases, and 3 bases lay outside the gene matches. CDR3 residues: CASSFGLAADTQYF. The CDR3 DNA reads TGTGCCAGCAGCTTCGGACTAGCGGCGGATACGCAGTATTTT.

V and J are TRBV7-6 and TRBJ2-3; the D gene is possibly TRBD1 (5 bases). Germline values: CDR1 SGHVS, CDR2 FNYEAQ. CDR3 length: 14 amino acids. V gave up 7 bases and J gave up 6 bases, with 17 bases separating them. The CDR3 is CASNPLGVTDTQYF. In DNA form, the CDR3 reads TGTGCCAGCAACCCATTAGGGGTGACGGATACGCAGTATTTT.

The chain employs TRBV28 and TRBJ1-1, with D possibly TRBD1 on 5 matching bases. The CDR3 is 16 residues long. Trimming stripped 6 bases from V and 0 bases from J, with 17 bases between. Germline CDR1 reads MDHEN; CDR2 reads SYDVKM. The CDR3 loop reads CASSISQGYMNTEAFF. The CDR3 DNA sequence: TGTGCCAGCAGCATATCCCAGGGTTACATGAACACTGAAGCTTTCTTT.

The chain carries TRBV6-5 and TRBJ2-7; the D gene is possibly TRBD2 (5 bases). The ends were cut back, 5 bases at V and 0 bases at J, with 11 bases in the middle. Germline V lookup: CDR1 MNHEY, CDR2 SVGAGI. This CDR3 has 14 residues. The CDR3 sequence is CASSRAGTSYEQYF. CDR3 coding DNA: TGTGCCAGCAGTCGGGCGGGTACCTCCTACGAGCAGTACTTC.

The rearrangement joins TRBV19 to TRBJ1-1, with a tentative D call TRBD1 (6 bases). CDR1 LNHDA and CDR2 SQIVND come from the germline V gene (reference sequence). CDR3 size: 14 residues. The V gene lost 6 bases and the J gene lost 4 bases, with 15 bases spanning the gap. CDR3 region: CASSRGGASTEAFF. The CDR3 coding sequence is TGTGCCAGTAGCCGAGGGGGGGCGAGCACTGAAGCTTTCTTT.

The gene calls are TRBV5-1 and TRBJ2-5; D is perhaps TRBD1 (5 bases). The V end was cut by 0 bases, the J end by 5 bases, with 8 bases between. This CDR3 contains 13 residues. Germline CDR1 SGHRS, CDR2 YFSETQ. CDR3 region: CASSLDRSETQYF. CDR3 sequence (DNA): TGCGCCAGCAGCTTGGACAGGTCGGAGACCCAGTACTTC.

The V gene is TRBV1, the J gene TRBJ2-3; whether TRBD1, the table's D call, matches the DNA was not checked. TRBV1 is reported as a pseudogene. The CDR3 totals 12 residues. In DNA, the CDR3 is TGCACCAGCAGCCAGGGCACTCATACGCAGTATTTT. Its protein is CTSSQGTHTQYF.

The CDR3 reads CASTTYRGGTSYEQYF. CDR3 DNA: TGTGCCAGCACCACCTACCGCGGGGGGACTTCGTACGAGCAGTACTTC. The chain has TRBV27 and TRBJ2-7; 8 bases match TRBD2. This CDR3 has 16 amino acids. CDR1 is MNHEY, CDR2 SMNVEV, per germline (reference sequence). The junction had 15 bases not matched to a gene; V was cut back by 7 bases and J by 4 bases.

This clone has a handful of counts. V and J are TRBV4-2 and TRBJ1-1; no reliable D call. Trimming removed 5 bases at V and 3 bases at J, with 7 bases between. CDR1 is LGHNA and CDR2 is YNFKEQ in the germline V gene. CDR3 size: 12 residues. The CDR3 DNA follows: TGTGCCAGCAGCGGAGTCGACACTGAAGCTTTCTTT. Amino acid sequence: CASSGVDTEAFF.

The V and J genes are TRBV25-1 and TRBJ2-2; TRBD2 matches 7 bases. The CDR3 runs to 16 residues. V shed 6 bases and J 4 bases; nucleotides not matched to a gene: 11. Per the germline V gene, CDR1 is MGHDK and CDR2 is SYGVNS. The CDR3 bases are TGTGCCAGCAGCCCGGGGGGAGGCGAACTCACCGGGGAGCTGTTTTTT. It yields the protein CASSPGGGELTGELFF.

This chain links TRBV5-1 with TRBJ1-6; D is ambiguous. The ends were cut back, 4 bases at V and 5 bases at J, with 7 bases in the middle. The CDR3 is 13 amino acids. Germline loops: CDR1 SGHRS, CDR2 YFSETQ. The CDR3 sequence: CASSVVNNSPLHF. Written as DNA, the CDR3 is TGCGCCAGCAGCGTAGTTAATAATTCACCCCTCCACTTT.